This TCR beta chain was observed in a study of T cells in Graves' hyperthyroidism and ophthalmopathy. In its sample, this clonotype was seen many times. Per germline, CDR1 SEHNR and CDR2 FQNEAQ (reference sequence). The CDR3 has 14 amino acids. Trimming removed 7 bases from V and 1 base from J, with 10 bases in between. There were TCR beta CDR3 regions amplified from RNA transcripts. Initially, a first-round RT-PCR of the TCR CDR3 employed the HTBI primer set. TCRdb re-analysed the multiplex PCR reads in MiXCR, keeping a single row per CDR3 protein. The sample holds hundreds of thousands of distinct CDR3 sequences; 45% are singletons and the top ten take under 8%.

The sequence derives from an adult man with Graves' disease, either hyperthyroidism or ophthalmopathy (not recorded which). Material for sequencing was peripheral blood or thyroid tissue (not recorded which). The chain has TRBV7-9 and TRBJ2-2; D is uncertain. The DNA for the CDR3 is TGTGCCAGCATCGCAGCAGGGAACACCGGGGAGCTGTTTTTT. Its protein product is CASIAAGNTGELFF.